This T cell receptor (beta chain) is from a study of cytomegalovirus exposure and HLA in healthy donors. The method was immunoSEQ multiplex PCR; TCRdb's version includes in-frame clones alone and lacks a portion of them. The sample comprises some 99,000 clones, about 90% of which are singletons, and roughly 2.1% rests with the top ten. This CDR3 is 15 amino acids long. CDR1 is MNHNS and CDR2 is SASEGT in the germline V gene. Trimming cost V 4 bases and J 5 bases; bases outside gene matches: 10. What was sequenced was PBMCs. This chain connects TRBV6-1 to TRBJ2-7; 8 positions agree with TRBD2. This clonotype was sampled from a woman aged 18 to 35 in good health and CMV-seronegative. The DNA of the CDR3 is TGTGCCAGCAGTGTATCGCGGGAGGTTGGTGACGAGCAGTACTTC. As protein: CASSVSREVGDEQYF.